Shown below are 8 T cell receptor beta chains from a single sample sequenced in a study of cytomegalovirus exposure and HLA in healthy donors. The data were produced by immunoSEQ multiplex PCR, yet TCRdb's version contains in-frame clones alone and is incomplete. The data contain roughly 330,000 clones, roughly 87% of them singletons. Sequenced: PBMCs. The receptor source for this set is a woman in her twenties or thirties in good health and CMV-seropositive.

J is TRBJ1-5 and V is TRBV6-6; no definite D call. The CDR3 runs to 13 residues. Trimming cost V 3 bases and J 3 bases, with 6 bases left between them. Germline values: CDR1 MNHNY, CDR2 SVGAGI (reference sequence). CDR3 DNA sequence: TGTGCCAGCAGTTATGGGGTCAATCAGCCCCAGCATTTT. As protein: CASSYGVNQPQHF.

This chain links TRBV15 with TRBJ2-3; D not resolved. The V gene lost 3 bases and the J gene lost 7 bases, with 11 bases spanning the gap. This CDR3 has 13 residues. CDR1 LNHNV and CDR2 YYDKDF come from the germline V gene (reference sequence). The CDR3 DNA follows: TGTGCCACCAGCAGGCCCACAGAGAATACGCAGTATTTT. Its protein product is CATSRPTENTQYF.

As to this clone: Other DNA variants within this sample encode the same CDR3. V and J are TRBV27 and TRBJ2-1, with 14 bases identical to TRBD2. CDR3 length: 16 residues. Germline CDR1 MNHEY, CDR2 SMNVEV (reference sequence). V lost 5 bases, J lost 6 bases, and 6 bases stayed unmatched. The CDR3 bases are TGTGCCAGCAGTCTTCGACTAGCGGGGGGGCTCAATGAGCAGTTCTTC. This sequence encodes CASSLRLAGGLNEQFF.

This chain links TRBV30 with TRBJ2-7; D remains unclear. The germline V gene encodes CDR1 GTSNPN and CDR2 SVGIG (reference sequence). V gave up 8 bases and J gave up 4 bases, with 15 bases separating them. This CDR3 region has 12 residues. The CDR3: CAQLGARYEQYF. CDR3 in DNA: TGTGCCCAGCTGGGCGCTCGTTACGAGCAGTACTTC.

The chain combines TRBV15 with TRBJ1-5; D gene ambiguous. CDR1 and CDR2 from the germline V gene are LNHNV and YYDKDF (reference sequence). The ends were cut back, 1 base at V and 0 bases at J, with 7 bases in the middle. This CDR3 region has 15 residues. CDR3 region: CATSRVVYSNQPQHF. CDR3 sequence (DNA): TGTGCCACCAGCAGAGTCGTATATAGCAATCAGCCCCAGCATTTT.

The CDR3 nucleotides read TGTGCCAGCAGCGCCACAGGGTCTGAAGCTTTCTTT. Encoded protein: CASSATGSEAFF. V is TRBV9 and J is TRBJ1-1; perhaps TRBD1 as D (6 bases). Germline values: CDR1 SGDLS, CDR2 YYNGEE. The CDR3 length is 12 residues. V was shortened by 3 bases and J by 6 bases, with 9 bases between the two germline ends.

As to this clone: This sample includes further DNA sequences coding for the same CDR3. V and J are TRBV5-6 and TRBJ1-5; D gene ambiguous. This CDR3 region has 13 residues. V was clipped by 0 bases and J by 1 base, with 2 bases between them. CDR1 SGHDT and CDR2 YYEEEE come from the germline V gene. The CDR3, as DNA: TGTGCCAGCAGCTTGGGGAGCAATCAGCCCCAGCATTTT. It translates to CASSLGSNQPQHF.

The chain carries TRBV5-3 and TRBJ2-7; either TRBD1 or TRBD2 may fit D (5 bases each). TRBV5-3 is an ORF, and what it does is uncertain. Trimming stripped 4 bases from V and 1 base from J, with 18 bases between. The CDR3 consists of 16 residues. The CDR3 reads CARSKGSRWGSYEQYF. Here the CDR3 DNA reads TGTGCCAGAAGCAAGGGGTCCCGTTGGGGGTCCTACGAGCAGTACTTC.